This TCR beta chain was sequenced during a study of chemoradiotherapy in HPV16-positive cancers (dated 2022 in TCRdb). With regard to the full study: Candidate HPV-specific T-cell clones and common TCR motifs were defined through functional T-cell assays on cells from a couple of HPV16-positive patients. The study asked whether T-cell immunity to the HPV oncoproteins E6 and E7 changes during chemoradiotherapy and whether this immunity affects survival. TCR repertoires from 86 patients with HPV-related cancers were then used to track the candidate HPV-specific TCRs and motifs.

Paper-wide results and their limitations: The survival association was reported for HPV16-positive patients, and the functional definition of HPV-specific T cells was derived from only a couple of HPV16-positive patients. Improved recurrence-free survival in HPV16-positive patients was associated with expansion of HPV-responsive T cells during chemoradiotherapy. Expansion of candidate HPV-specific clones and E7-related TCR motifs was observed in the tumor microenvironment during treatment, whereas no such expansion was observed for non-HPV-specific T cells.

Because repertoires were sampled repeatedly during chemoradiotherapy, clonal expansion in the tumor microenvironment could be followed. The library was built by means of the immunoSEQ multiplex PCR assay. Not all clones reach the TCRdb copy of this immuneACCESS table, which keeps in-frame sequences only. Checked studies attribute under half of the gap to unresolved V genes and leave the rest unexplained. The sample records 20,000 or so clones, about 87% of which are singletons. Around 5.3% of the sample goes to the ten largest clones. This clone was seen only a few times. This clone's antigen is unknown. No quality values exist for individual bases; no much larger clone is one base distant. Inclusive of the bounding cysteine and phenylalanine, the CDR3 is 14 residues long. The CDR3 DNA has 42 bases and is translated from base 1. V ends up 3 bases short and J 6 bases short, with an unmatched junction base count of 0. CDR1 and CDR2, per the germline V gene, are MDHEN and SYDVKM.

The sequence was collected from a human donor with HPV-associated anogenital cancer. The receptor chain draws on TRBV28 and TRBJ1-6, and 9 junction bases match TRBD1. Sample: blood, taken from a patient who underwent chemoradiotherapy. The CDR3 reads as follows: CASSLTGGNSPLHF. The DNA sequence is TGTGCCAGCAGTTTGACAGGGGGTAATTCACCCCTCCACTTT.